Following are 12 T cell receptor beta chains from one sample sequenced in a study of cytomegalovirus exposure and HLA in healthy donors. The PCR made use of 60 Vbeta and 13 Jbeta primers. Method: immunoSEQ multiplex PCR; TCRdb's copy keeps in-frame clones and lacks some. This repertoire includes more than 90,000 clones. Sequencing was done on a sample of PBMCs. The receptors shown here come from a man between 40 and 49 years old in good health and CMV-seropositive.

The gene calls are TRBV6-6 and TRBJ2-2, with unresolved D. The CDR3 covers 13 residues. Germline V gene sequence: CDR1 MNHNY, CDR2 SVGAGI (reference sequence). The ends were cut back, 5 bases at V and 4 bases at J, with 8 bases in the middle. The chain's CDR3 is CASSNIPTGELFF. The CDR3 DNA reads TGTGCCAGCAGTAACATCCCCACCGGGGAGCTGTTTTTT.

The genes are TRBV10-3 and TRBJ2-5; 14 nucleotides align to TRBD2. The CDR3 sequence is 15 residues long. Losses at the gene ends were 10 bases for V and 5 bases for J; bases not matched to a gene: 9. Germline assignment: CDR1 ENHRY and CDR2 SYGVKD. CDR3 loop: CATRGGLAGVETQYF. CDR3 nucleotide sequence: TGTGCCACCCGTGGGGGACTAGCGGGAGTGGAGACCCAGTACTTC.

The chain has TRBV25-1 and TRBJ1-2, with TRBD1 identical over 7 bases. The trim removed 2 bases at V and 3 bases at J, leaving 12 bases unmatched. There are 17 residues in the CDR3. Looked up from germline, CDR1 is MGHDK and CDR2 is SYGVNS. CDR3 nucleotides: TGTGCCAGCAGTGAAAGAGGGGGCGAGTATGGAGACTATGGCTACACCTTC. As protein: CASSERGGEYGDYGYTF.

The V and J genes are TRBV11-3 and TRBJ2-7; 9 positions match TRBD1. CDR3 size: 16 residues. V was clipped by 2 bases and J by 7 bases; unmatched bases: 12. The germline CDR1 and CDR2 sequences are SGHNT and YENEEA. The CDR3: CASSLTRTGVVGEQYF. Written as DNA, the CDR3 is TGTGCCAGCAGCTTAACCCGGACAGGGGTCGTGGGGGAGCAGTACTTC.

CDR3: CASSSFLQSVGNQPQHF. CDR3 DNA: TGTGCCAGCAGTTCGTTCTTACAGTCGGTGGGTAATCAGCCCCAGCATTTT. The V gene is TRBV28, the J gene TRBJ1-5; D not certain. Between the trimmed V and J ends, which lost 4 bases and 4 bases, there was a span of 20 bases. The CDR3 is 17 residues long. Per germline, CDR1 MDHEN and CDR2 SYDVKM.

V gene TRBV10-2 combines with J gene TRBJ1-5; tentatively, D is TRBD1 (6 bases). The V end lost 10 bases, the J end lost 7 bases, and 14 bases lay between the germline ends. The CDR3 is made up of 12 amino acids. The germline CDR1 and CDR2 sequences are WSHSY and SAAADI. DNA for the CDR3: TGCGCCACACAGGGCATGCAGCAGCCCCAGCATTTT. It translates to CATQGMQQPQHF.

V and J are TRBV27 and TRBJ1-5; D is perhaps TRBD1 (6 bases). CDR3 length: 14 amino acids. V gave up 4 bases and J gave up 4 bases, with 11 bases separating them. CDR1 and CDR2 from the germline V gene are MNHEY and SMNVEV (reference sequence). As DNA, the CDR3 is TGTGCCAGCAGTTCCAGGACAGTTAATCAGCCCCAGCATTTT. Translated: CASSSRTVNQPQHF.

The chain employs TRBV4-1 and TRBJ1-5; 7 positions match TRBD1. The CDR3 spans 19 residues. In germline, CDR1 is MGHRA, CDR2 YSYEKL. V lost 2 bases to trimming and J lost 3 bases; unmatched junction nucleotides: 16. CDR3 in amino acids: CASSQSLPRDSWLNQPQHF. The CDR3 DNA reads TGCGCCAGCAGCCAAAGCCTTCCCCGGGACAGTTGGCTCAATCAGCCCCAGCATTTT.

In nucleotides, the CDR3 is TGTGCCAGCAGCCCGGTTGAGCCAAGAGAGCAGTACTTC. This codes for CASSPVEPREQYF. The V call is TRBV7-9, the J call TRBJ2-7, with D unclear. V was pared by 5 bases and J by 7 bases, with 15 bases between. The V gene's germline CDR1 is SEHNR and CDR2 FQNEAQ (reference sequence). The CDR3 spans 13 residues.

The rearrangement joins TRBV7-3 to TRBJ2-1; D is perhaps TRBD1 (5 bases). Germline values: CDR1 SGHTA, CDR2 FQGTGA. V lost 2 bases and J lost 0, with 8 bases in between. This CDR3 comprises 15 residues. The CDR3 region is CASSLRRVSYNEQFF. The CDR3, as DNA: TGTGCCAGCAGCTTACGCAGGGTCTCCTACAATGAGCAGTTCTTC.

The chain couples TRBV9 to TRBJ2-5, with TRBD2 matching over 13 bases. The germline V gene encodes CDR1 SGDLS and CDR2 YYNGEE. With 0 bases clipped from V and 4 bases from J, the junction kept 6 bases outside the gene matches. The CDR3 is 17 residues long. The CDR3 DNA follows: TGTGCCAGCAGCGTAGGGGTAGGACTAGCGGGAGTAGAGACCCAGTACTTC. Translating gives CASSVGVGLAGVETQYF.

V is TRBV27 and J is TRBJ1-2; perhaps TRBD1 as D (5 bases). CDR1 and CDR2 from the germline V gene are MNHEY and SMNVEV (reference sequence). The V end was cut by 2 bases, the J end by 5 bases, with 12 bases between. CDR3 length: 14 amino acids. CDR3 nucleotide sequence: TGTGCCAGCAGTTTAAAGGGGAAAGGATATGGCTACACCTTC. Translated: CASSLKGKGYGYTF.